The 16 T cell receptor beta chains listed next were all sequenced from one sample in a study of CD8 T cells in ankylosing spondylitis. Study-level points and caveats: About 8 highly homologous variants made up a TCR beta motif that seemed to typify ankylosing spondylitis blood.

One entry per CDR3 protein results from TCRdb running MiXCR on the 5' RACE reads. The data contain some 330,000 distinct CDR3 sequences, roughly 8% of them singletons. What these receptors recognize is not known. The sequenced sample was blood, either unsorted or a sorted T cell fraction (not recorded which). These receptors were obtained from a male donor with ankylosing spondylitis.

Only a few counts were recorded for this clonotype. V gene TRBV20-1 combines with J gene TRBJ2-3, with 8 nucleotides matching TRBD2. From germline, CDR1 is DFQATT and CDR2 SNEGSKA (reference sequence). The junction had 5 bases not matched to a gene; V was cut back by 5 bases and J by 4 bases. The CDR3 totals 13 residues. This CDR3 reads CSAREGPADTQYF. The CDR3 bases are TGCAGTGCTCGGGAGGGCCCGGCAGATACGCAGTATTTT.

There are a few counts of this clonotype. The V and J genes are TRBV20-1 and TRBJ2-2; D remains ambiguous. In germline, CDR1 is DFQATT, CDR2 SNEGSKA (reference sequence). CDR3 length: 13 residues. V was trimmed by 2 bases and J by 5 bases, leaving 9 bases between them. CDR3: CSARQSTTGELFF. In DNA form, the CDR3 reads TGCAGTGCTAGACAGAGCACAACCGGGGAGCTGTTTTTT.

A few counts support this clonotype. V gene TRBV5-1 combines with J gene TRBJ1-1, with D tentatively TRBD1 (5 bases). The CDR3 has 15 residues. Germline V lookup: CDR1 SGHRS, CDR2 YFSETQ. Trimming cost V 4 bases and J 4 bases, with 17 bases left between them. CDR3 sequence: CASSISQGGGTEAFF. DNA of the CDR3: TGCGCCAGCAGCATAAGCCAGGGCGGTGGCACTGAAGCTTTCTTT. The entire variable domain, with the rest obtained from reference TRBV5-1 and TRBJ1-1, is as follows: KAGVTQTPRYLIKTRGQQVTLSCSPISGHRSVSWYQQTPGQGLQFLFEYFSETQRNKGNFPGRFSGRQFSNSRSEMNVSTLELGDSALYLCASSISQGGGTEAFFGQGTRLTVV.

J is TRBJ1-5 and V is TRBV27; D is undetermined. V was trimmed by 3 bases and J by 9 bases, leaving 12 bases between them. Germline CDR1 and CDR2: MNHEY and SMNVEV (reference sequence). This CDR3 is built from 13 residues. Here the CDR3 DNA reads TGTGCCAGCAGTTTTGGGGTTTCGGGGCCCCAGCATTTT. Its protein product is CASSFGVSGPQHF.

The chain recombines TRBV30 with TRBJ2-7, with 9 bases lining up with TRBD2. The CDR3 loop spans 14 amino acids. Germline V lookup: CDR1 GTSNPN, CDR2 SVGIG (reference sequence). Unmatched junction bases numbered 5, after V lost 2 bases and J lost 3 bases. Here the CDR3 DNA reads TGTGCCTGGAGTCCTCTAGCGGGAATCTACGAGCAGTACTTC. Amino acids: CAWSPLAGIYEQYF. Filled out from reference TRBV30 and TRBJ2-7, the complete variable domain reads SQTIHQWPATLVQPVGSPLSLECTVEGTSNPNLYWYRQAAGRGLQLLFYSVGIGQISSEVPQNLSASRPQDRQFILSSKKLLLSDSGFYLCAWSPLAGIYEQYFGPGTRLTVT.

Concerning this clonotype itself: The conserved phenylalanine or tryptophan is not found at the CDR3 terminus, so this likely reflects a read error. The rearrangement links TRBV27 to TRBJ1-2, with D possibly TRBD1 on 6 matching bases. The V gene's germline CDR1 is MNHEY and CDR2 SMNVEV (reference sequence). The CDR3 loop spans 14 amino acids. The V end was cut by 6 bases, the J end by 2 bases, with 13 bases between. The CDR3 spells CASRGDIGNYGYTY. The CDR3, as DNA: TGTGCCAGCAGGGGGGACATCGGGAACTATGGCTACACCTAC.

There are many counts of this clonotype. The chain uses TRBV14 and TRBJ2-1; D is unclear. V was shortened by 0 bases and J by 8 bases, with 8 bases between the two germline ends. The length of the CDR3 is 13 residues. The germline V gene encodes CDR1 SGHDN and CDR2 FVKESK. The DNA for the CDR3 is TGTGCCAGCAGCCAAGAATTTAGGGATGAGCAGTTCTTC. Translated: CASSQEFRDEQFF. The entire variable domain, with the rest obtained from reference TRBV14 and TRBJ2-1, is as follows: EAGVTQFPSHSVIEKGQTVTLRCDPISGHDNLYWYRRVMGKEIKFLLHFVKESKQDESGMPNNRFLAERTGGTYSTLKVQPAELEDSGVYFCASSQEFRDEQFFGPGTRLTVL.

This clonotype was observed a handful of times. The rearrangement joins TRBV9 to TRBJ2-5; TRBD1 is a possible D gene (5 bases). The CDR3 contains 14 residues. Trimming stripped 0 bases from V and 5 bases from J, with 11 bases between. CDR1 and CDR2 (germline): SGDLS, YYNGEE. The CDR3 DNA reads as TGTGCCAGCAGCGTAGCGGCAGGGTACGAGACCCAGTACTTC. Protein product: CASSVAAGYETQYF.

This clonotype appeared many times. This chain links TRBV29-1 with TRBJ2-3, with D perhaps given as TRBD1 or TRBD2 (5 bases each). With 1 base removed from V and 4 bases from J, the gap between germline ends came to 12 bases. The CDR3 loop spans 14 amino acids. The germline gives CDR1 SQVTM, CDR2 ANQGSEA. CDR3 sequence (DNA): TGCAGCGTTGAAGGGGGGACCTCCCCAGATACGCAGTATTTT. Protein: CSVEGGTSPDTQYF.

In this sample, this clonotype turned up many times. The chain uses TRBV30 and TRBJ1-5; D unclear. Germline V gene lookup returns CDR1 GTSNPN and CDR2 SVGIG (reference sequence). The CDR3 contains 14 residues. Between the trimmed V and J ends, which lost 0 bases and 7 bases, there was a span of 13 bases. The CDR3 sequence: CAWSVQGSGQPQHF. Here the CDR3 DNA reads TGTGCCTGGAGTGTACAAGGGTCGGGACAGCCCCAGCATTTT.

This clonotype occurred many times. V usage is TRBV11-1 and J usage is TRBJ1-4; tentatively, D is TRBD1 (5 bases). V was shortened by 3 bases and J by 2 bases, with 13 bases between the two germline ends. CDR3 length: 16 residues. The germline V gene encodes CDR1 SGHAT and CDR2 FQDESV (reference sequence). In DNA, the CDR3 is TGTGCCAGCAGCTTCGGAACAGGAACCACTAATGAAAAACTGTTTTTT. It encodes CASSFGTGTTNEKLFF.

V gene TRBV20-1 combines with J gene TRBJ2-3, with D unclear. The CDR3 is 14 residues long. Germline CDR1 is DFQATT and CDR2 is SNEGSKA (reference sequence). The V end was cut by 3 bases, the J end by 1 base, with 11 bases between. This CDR3 reads CSASLSGGTDTQYF. The CDR3 nucleotides are TGCAGTGCTAGTCTTAGTGGTGGCACAGATACGCAGTATTTT.

This clonotype was observed a handful of times. The chain couples TRBV2 to TRBJ2-1, with 12 bases lining up with TRBD2. CDR1 and CDR2 (germline): SNHLY, FYNNEI. This CDR3 contains 15 residues. V gave up 6 bases and J gave up 8 bases; unmatched junction bases: 8. The CDR3 coding sequence is TGTGCCAGCAGGAGACTAGCGGGAGTATCCGATGAGCAGTTCTTC. As protein: CASRRLAGVSDEQFF.

The genes are TRBV28 and TRBJ2-7; 7 bases match TRBD1. The trim removed 7 bases at V and 12 bases at J, leaving 9 bases unmatched. The germline V gene encodes CDR1 MDHEN and CDR2 SYDVKM. The CDR3 covers 11 residues. CDR3 sequence (DNA): TGTGCCAGCATGGGGACAGCTTCAACGTACTTC. It is translated as CASMGTASTYF.

This clonotype turned up a few times. This chain links TRBV6-2 or TRBV6-3 with TRBJ2-1; D is perhaps TRBD2 (6 bases). CDR1 MNHEY and CDR2 SVGEGT come from the germline V gene. This CDR3 is 14 amino acids long. Deletions cut 6 bases from V and 0 bases from J, with 9 bases between. The CDR3 loop reads CASSPSDSYNEQFF. Here the CDR3 DNA reads TGTGCCAGCAGCCCTAGCGACTCCTACAATGAGCAGTTCTTC.

The sample holds a few counts of this clonotype. The chain employs TRBV5-6 and TRBJ2-2; 8 bases agree with TRBD1. Germline loops: CDR1 SGHDT, CDR2 YYEEEE. This CDR3 comprises 16 residues. V was pared by 0 bases and J by 6 bases, with 7 bases of the junction left unmatched. This CDR3 is CASSLGDRYRSGELFF. For the CDR3, the DNA is TGTGCCAGCAGCTTGGGGGACAGGTATCGATCCGGGGAGCTGTTTTTT.